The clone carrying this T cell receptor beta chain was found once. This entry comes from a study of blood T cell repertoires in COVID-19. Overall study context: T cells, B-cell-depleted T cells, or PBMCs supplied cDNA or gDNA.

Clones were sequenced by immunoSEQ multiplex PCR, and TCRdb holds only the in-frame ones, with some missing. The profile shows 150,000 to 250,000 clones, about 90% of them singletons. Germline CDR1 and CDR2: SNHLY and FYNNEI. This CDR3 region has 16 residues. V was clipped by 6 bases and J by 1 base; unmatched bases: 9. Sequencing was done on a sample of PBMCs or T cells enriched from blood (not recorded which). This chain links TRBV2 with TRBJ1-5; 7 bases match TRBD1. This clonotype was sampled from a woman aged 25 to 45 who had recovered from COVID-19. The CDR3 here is CASSRRQGRSNQPQHF. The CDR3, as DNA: TGTGCCAGCAGCCGACGACAGGGCAGGAGCAATCAGCCCCAGCATTTT.